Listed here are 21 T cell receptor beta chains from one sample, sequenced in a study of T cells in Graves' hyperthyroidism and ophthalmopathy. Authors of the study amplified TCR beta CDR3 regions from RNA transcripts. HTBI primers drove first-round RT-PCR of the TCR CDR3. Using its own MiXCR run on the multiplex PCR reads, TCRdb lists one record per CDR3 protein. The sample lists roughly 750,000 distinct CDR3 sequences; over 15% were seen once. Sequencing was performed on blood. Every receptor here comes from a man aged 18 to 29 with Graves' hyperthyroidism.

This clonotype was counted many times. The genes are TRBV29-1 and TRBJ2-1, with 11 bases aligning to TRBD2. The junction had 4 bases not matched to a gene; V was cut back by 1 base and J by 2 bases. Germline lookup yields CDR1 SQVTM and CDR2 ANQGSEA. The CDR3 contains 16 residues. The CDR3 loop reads CSVEGASGRTYNEQFF. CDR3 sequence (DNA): TGCAGCGTTGAAGGCGCTAGCGGGAGGACCTACAATGAGCAGTTCTTC.

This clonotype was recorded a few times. The CDR3 region has the DNA TGTGCCAGCAACAACCCTAGCGGGATAAAAGATACGCAGTATTTT. It is translated as CASNNPSGIKDTQYF. The chain recombines TRBV7-9 with TRBJ2-3; 9 nucleotides match TRBD2. Germline CDR1 SEHNR, CDR2 FQNEAQ (reference sequence). V trimming: 7 bases; J trimming: 5 bases; junction bases outside the gene matches: 10. CDR3 size: 15 residues.

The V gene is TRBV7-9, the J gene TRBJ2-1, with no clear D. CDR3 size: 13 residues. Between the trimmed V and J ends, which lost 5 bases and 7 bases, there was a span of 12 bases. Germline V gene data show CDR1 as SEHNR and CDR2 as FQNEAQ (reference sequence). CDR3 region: CASSPSPGNEQFF. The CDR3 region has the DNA TGTGCCAGCAGCCCCTCTCCCGGGAATGAGCAGTTCTTC.

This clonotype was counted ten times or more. The DNA of the CDR3 is TGTGCCAGCAGCTGGGGTATTGGGGCCACCTACGAGCAGTACTTC. Its translation: CASSWGIGATYEQYF. The J gene is TRBJ2-7, the V gene TRBV6-1, with D perhaps TRBD1 (5 bases). Trimming stripped 6 bases from V and 2 bases from J, with 17 bases between. CDR3 size: 15 residues. The V gene's germline CDR1 is MNHNS and CDR2 SASEGT.

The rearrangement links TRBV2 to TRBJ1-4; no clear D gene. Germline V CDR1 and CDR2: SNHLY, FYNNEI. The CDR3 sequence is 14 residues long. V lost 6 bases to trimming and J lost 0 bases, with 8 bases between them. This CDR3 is CASRLHSTNEKLFF. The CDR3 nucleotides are TGTGCCAGCAGACTACACTCAACTAATGAAAAACTGTTTTTT. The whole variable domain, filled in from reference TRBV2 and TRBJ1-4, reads EPEVTQTPSHQVTQMGQEVILRCVPISNHLYFYWYRQILGQKVEFLVSFYNNEISEKSEIFDDQFSVERPDGSNFTLKIRSTKLEDSAMYFCASRLHSTNEKLFFGSGTQLSVL.

The CDR3 coding sequence is TGTGCCAGCAGCAGGCGGAGGGGGGAAGAGACCCAGTACTTC. Protein: CASSRRRGEETQYF. The chain couples TRBV6-2 or TRBV6-3 to TRBJ2-5; tentatively, D is TRBD1 or TRBD2 (6 bases each). The CDR3 consists of 14 residues. CDR1 and CDR2 (germline): MNHEY, SVGEGT. Deletions cut 6 bases from V and 3 bases from J, with 14 bases between.

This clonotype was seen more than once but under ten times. Here the CDR3 reads CSVEDRGLAGGFEETQYF. CDR3 bases: TGCAGCGTTGAAGATCGAGGACTAGCGGGAGGTTTTGAAGAGACCCAGTACTTC. The rearrangement links TRBV29-1 to TRBJ2-5; TRBD2 agrees at 14 bases. This CDR3 has 18 amino acids. V shed 0 bases, J shed 3 bases, and the junction held 9 bases outside the gene matches. Looked up from germline, CDR1 is SQVTM and CDR2 is ANQGSEA. The complete variable domain, with remaining parts taken from reference TRBV29-1 and TRBJ2-5, reads SAVISQKPSRDICQRGTSLTIQCQVDSQVTMMFWYRQQPGQSLTLIATANQGSEATYESGFVIDKFPISRPNLTFSTLTVSNMSPEDSSIYLCSVEDRGLAGGFEETQYFGPGTRLLVL.

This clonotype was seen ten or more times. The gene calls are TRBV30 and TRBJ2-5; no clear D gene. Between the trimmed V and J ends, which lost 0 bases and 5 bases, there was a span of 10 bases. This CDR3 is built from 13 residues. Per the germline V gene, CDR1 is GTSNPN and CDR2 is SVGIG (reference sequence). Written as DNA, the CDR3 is TGTGCCTGGAGTGTAGGGCTAGGGGAGACCCAGTACTTC. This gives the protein CAWSVGLGETQYF. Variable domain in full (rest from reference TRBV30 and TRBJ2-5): SQTIHQWPATLVQPVGSPLSLECTVEGTSNPNLYWYRQAAGRGLQLLFYSVGIGQISSEVPQNLSASRPQDRQFILSSKKLLLSDSGFYLCAWSVGLGETQYFGPGTRLLVL.

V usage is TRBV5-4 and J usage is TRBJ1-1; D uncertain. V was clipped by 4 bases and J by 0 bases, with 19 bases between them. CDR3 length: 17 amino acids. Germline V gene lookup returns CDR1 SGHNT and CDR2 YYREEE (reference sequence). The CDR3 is CASSESPSSSMNTEAFF. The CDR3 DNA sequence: TGTGCCAGCAGCGAGTCCCCGAGTTCCTCTATGAACACTGAAGCTTTCTTT.

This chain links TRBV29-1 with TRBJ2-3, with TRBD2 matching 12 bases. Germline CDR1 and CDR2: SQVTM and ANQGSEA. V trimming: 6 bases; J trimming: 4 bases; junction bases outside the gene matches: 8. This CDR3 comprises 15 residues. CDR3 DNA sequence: TGCAGCGTCGCTGGGACTAGCGGGTCCCCAGATACGCAGTATTTT. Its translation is CSVAGTSGSPDTQYF.

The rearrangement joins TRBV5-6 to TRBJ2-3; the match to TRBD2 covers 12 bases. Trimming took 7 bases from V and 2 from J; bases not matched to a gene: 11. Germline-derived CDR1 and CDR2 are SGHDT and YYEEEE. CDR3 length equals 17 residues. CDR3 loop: CASAKASGRAYTDTQYF. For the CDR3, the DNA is TGTGCCAGCGCTAAGGCTAGCGGGAGGGCTTACACAGATACGCAGTATTTT.

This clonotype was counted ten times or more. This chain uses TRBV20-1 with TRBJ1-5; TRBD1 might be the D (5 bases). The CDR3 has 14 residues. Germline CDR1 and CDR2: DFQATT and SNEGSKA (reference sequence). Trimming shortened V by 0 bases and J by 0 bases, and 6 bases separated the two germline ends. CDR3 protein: CSAREGDSNQPQHF. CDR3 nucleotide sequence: TGCAGTGCTAGAGAGGGGGATAGCAATCAGCCCCAGCATTTT.

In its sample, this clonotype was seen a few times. The chain's CDR3 is CASSFGGPPPETQYF. The CDR3, as DNA: TGCGCCAGCAGCTTTGGAGGACCGCCGCCAGAGACCCAGTACTTC. This chain uses TRBV5-1 with TRBJ2-5, with D tentatively TRBD2 (5 bases). The germline V and J ends were trimmed by 2 bases and 4 bases, with 15 bases remaining between them. The CDR3 loop spans 15 amino acids. The V gene's germline CDR1 is SGHRS and CDR2 YFSETQ.

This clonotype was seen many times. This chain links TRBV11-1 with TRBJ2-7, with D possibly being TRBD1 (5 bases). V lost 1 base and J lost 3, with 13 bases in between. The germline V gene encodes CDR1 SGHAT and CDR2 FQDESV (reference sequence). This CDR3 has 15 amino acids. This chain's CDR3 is CASSLDRSTLYEQYF. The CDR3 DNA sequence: TGTGCCAGCAGCTTAGACAGGTCAACCCTCTACGAGCAGTACTTC.

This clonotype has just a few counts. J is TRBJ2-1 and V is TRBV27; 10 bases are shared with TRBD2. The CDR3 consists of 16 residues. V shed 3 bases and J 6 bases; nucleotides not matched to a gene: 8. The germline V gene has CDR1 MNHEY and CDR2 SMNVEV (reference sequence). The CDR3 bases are TGTGCCAGCAGTTTTCAAGCGGGAGGGCCGGTCAATGAGCAGTTCTTC. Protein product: CASSFQAGGPVNEQFF.

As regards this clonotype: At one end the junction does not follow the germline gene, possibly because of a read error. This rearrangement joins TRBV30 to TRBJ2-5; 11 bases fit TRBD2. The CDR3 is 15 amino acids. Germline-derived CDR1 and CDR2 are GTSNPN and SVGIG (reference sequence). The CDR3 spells CAWSTPGTSGEAQYF. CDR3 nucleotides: TGTGCCTGGAGTACCCCGGGGACTAGCGGAGAGGCCCAGTACTTC. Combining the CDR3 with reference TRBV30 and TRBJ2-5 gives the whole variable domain SQTIHQWPATLVQPVGSPLSLECTVEGTSNPNLYWYRQAAGRGLQLLFYSVGIGQISSEVPQNLSASRPQDRQFILSSKKLLLSDSGFYLCAWSTPGTSGEAQYFGPGTRLLVL.

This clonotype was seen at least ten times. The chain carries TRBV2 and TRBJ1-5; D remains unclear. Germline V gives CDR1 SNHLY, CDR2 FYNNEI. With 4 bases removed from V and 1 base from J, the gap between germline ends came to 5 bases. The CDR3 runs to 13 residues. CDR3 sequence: CASSAVSNQPQHF. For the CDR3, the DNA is TGTGCCAGCAGTGCGGTGAGCAATCAGCCCCAGCATTTT.

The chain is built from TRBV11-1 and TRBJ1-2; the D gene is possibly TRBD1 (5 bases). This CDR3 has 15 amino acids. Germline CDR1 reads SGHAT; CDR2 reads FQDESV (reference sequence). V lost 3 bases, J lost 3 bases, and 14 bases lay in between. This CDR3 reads CASSFLQADHYGYTF. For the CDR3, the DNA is TGTGCCAGCAGCTTTTTACAGGCGGACCACTATGGCTACACCTTC.

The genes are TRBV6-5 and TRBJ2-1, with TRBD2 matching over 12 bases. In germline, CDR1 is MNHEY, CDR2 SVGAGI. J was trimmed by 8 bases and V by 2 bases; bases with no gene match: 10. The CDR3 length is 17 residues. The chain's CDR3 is CASSYRGTSGWNHEQFF. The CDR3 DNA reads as TGTGCCAGCAGTTACCGGGGGACTAGCGGGTGGAACCATGAGCAGTTCTTC.

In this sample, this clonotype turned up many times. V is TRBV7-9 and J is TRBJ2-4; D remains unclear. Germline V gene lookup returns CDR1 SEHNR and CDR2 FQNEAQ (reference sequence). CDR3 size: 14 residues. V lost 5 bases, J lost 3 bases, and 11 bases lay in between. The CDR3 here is CASSRWSHKNIQYF. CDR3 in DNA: TGTGCCAGCAGCCGATGGTCCCACAAAAACATTCAGTACTTC.

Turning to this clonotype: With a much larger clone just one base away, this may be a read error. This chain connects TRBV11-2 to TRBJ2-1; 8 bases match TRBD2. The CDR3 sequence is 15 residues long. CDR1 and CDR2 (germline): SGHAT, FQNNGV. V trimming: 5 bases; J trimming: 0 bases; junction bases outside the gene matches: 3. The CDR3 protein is CASSTLADSYNEQFF. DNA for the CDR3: TGTGCCAGCAGCACACTAGCGGACTCCTACAATGAGCAGTTCTTC.